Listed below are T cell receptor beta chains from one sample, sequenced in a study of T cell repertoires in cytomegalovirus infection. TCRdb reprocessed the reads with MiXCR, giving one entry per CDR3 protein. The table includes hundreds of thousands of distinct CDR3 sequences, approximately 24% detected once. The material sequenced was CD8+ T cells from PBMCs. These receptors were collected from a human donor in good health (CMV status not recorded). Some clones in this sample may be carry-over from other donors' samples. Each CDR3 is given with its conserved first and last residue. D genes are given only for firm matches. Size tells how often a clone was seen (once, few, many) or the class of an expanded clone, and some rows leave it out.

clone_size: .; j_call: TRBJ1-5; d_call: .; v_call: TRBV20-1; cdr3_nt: TGCAGTGCCTCAGGGTTTCAGCCCCAGCATTTT; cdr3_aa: CSASGFQPQHF
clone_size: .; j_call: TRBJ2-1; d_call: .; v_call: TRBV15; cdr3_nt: TGTGCCACCAGCCCCTTTACTAGTAATGAGCAGTTCTTC; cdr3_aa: CATSPFTSNEQFF
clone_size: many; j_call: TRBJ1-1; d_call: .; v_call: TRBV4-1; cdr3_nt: TGCGCCAGCAGCCAAGCCATGAACACTGAAGCTTTCTTT; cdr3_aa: CASSQAMNTEAFF
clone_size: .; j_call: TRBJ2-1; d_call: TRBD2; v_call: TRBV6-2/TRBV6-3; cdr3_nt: TGTGCCAGCTGTATCACCGGGACTAGCGGGTTTTGGGAGCAGTTCTTC; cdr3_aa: CASCITGTSGFWEQFF
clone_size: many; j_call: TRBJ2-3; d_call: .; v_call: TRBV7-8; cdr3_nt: TGTGCCAGCAGCTTGAGACGGGGGGCCTTGGGTTCGAAGGGCGCAGATACGCAGTATTTT; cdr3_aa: CASSLRRGALGSKGADTQYF
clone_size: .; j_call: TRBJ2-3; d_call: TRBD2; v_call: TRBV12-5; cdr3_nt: TGTGCTACCCTCCTAGCGGGCCCCACAGATACGCAGTATTTT; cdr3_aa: CATLLAGPTDTQYF
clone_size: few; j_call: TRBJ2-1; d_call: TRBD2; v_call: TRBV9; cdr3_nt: TGTGCCAGCAGCAACCCTCTTCGGCTAGCGGATTTGTCCTACAATGAGCAGTTCTTC; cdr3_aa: CASSNPLRLADLSYNEQFF
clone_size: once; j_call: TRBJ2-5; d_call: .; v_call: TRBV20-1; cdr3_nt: TGCCGTGCTAGAGATAGCAAGGACAGTCGGTCCGAGACCCAGTACTTC; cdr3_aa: CRARDSKDSRSETQYF
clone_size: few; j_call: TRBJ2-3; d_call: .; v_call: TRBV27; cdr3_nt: TGTGCCAGCAGTTTATCTCTCCCTCTAAAGGGGCTAACCCCCACAGATACGCAGTATTTT; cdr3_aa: CASSLSLPLKGLTPTDTQYF
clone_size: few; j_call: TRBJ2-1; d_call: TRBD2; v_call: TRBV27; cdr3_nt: TGTGCCAGCAGTTCTATAGCGGGGGATATCAATGAGCAGTTCTTC; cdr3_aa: CASSSIAGDINEQFF
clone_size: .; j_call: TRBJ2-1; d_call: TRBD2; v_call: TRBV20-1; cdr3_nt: TGCAGTGCTAGAACCCTAGCGGGGGAAGTCGAGCAGTTCTTC; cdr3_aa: CSARTLAGEVEQFF
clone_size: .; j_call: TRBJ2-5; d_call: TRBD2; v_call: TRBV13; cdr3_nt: TGTGCCAGCAGCTTTTCTAGCGGGAACCTCCAAGAGACCCAGTACTTC; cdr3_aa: CASSFSSGNLQETQYF
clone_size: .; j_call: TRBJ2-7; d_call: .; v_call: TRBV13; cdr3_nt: TGTGCCAGCAGCTTCTCGGACGTGGGAGAAGAGCAGTACTTC; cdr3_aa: CASSFSDVGEEQYF
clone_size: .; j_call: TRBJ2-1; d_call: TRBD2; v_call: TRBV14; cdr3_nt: TGTGCCAGCAGCCAAGCGCCTGAACTAGCGGGGGGGCGCAATGAGCAGTTCTTC; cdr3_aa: CASSQAPELAGGRNEQFF
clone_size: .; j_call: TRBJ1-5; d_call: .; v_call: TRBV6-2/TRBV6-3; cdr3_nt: TGTGCCAGCAGTTACGGGGCCCTGGACGGTCAGCCCCAGCATTTT; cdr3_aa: CASSYGALDGQPQHF
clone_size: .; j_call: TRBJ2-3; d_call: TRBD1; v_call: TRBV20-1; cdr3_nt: TGCAGTCTGGACAGGGGGACAGATACGCAGTATTTT; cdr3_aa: CSLDRGTDTQYF
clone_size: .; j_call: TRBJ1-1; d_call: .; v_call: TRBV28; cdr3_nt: TGTGCCAGCAGTTTGCTTCCCAAAGGCACTGAAGCTTTCTTT; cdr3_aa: CASSLLPKGTEAFF
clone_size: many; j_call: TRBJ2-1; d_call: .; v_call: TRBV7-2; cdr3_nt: TGTGCCAGCAGCTTTTCATCCACTAGCTACCCCTACAATGAGCAGTTCTTC; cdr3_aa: CASSFSSTSYPYNEQFF
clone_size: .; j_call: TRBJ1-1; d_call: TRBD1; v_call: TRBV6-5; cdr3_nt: TGTGCCAGCAGTTGGACAGGGGAGTTCACTGAAGCTTTCTTT; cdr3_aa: CASSWTGEFTEAFF
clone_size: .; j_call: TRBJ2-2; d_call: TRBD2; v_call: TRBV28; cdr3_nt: TGTGCCAGCAGTTTCCCCGGGGGGGCCGTCACCGGGGAGCTGTTTTTT; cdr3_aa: CASSFPGGAVTGELFF
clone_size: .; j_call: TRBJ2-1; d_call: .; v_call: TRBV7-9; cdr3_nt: TGTGCCAGCAGCTTAAAACAGATAGGCAATGAGCAGTTCTTC; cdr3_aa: CASSLKQIGNEQFF
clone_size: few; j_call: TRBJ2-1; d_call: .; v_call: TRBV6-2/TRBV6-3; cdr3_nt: TGTGCCAGCGGGACGGGCGATCACTCTCACTACAATGAGCAGTTCTTC; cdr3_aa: CASGTGDHSHYNEQFF
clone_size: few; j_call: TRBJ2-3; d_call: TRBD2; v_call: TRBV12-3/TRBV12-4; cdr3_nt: TGTGCCAGCAGCCCGGGGGGGCCTAATACGCAGTATTTT; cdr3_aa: CASSPGGPNTQYF
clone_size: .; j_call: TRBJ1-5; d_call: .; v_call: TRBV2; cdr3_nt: TGTGCCAGCAGTTTTCAGGGGAGAGGGGATCAGCCCCAGCATTTT; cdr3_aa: CASSFQGRGDQPQHF
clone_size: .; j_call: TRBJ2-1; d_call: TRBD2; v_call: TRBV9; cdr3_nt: TGTACCAGCAACGATGATACTAGCGGGGGGAACAATGAGCAGTTCTTC; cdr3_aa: CTSNDDTSGGNNEQFF
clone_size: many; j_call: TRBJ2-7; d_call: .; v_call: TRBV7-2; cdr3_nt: TGTGCCAGCAGCTTCAATGGGCGGGAGCAGTACTTC; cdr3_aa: CASSFNGREQYF
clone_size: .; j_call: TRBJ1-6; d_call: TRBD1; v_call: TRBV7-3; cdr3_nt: TGTGCCAGCAGTCCGACAGGGGACTCCTATAATTCACCCCTCCACTTT; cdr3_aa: CASSPTGDSYNSPLHF
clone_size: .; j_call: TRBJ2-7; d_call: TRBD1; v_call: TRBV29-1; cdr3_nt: TGCAGCGTTGAGGGGACAGGGAGGGACTACGAGCAGTACTTC; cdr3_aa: CSVEGTGRDYEQYF
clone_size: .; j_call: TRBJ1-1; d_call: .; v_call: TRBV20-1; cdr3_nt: TGCAGTGCTTTCAGGAGGAGGAACACTGAAGCTTTCTTT; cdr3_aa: CSAFRRRNTEAFF
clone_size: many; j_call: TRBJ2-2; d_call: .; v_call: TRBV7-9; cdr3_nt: TGTGCCAGCAGCCAGGGGTGGACCGGGGAGCTGTTTTTT; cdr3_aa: CASSQGWTGELFF
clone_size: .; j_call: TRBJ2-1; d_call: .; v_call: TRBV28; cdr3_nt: TGTGCCAGCAGTCCCATACCGACACCGGACGGGGAGCAGTTCTTC; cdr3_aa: CASSPIPTPDGEQFF
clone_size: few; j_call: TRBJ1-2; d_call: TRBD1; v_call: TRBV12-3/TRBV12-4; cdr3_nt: TGTGCCAGCAGTGAAACAGGGGAGGGTGATGGCTACACCTTC; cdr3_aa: CASSETGEGDGYTF
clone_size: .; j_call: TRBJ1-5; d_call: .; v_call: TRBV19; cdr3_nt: TGTGCCAGTAGCGTCCATGTGGGCAATCAGCCCCAGCATTTT; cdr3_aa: CASSVHVGNQPQHF
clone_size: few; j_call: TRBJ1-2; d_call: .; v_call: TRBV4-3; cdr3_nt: TGCGCCAGCAGCCAAGTAGGGGCAGGTATAGCTAACTATGGCTACACCTTC; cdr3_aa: CASSQVGAGIANYGYTF
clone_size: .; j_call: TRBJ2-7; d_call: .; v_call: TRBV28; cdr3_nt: TGTGCCAGCAGGGGCGGGACTCAAAAACCCTACGAGCAGTACTTC; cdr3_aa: CASRGGTQKPYEQYF
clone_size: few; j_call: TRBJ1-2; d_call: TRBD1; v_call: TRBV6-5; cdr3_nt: TGTGCCAGCAGTTACTCGCCGGGACAGGCCTATGGCTACACCTTC; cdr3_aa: CASSYSPGQAYGYTF